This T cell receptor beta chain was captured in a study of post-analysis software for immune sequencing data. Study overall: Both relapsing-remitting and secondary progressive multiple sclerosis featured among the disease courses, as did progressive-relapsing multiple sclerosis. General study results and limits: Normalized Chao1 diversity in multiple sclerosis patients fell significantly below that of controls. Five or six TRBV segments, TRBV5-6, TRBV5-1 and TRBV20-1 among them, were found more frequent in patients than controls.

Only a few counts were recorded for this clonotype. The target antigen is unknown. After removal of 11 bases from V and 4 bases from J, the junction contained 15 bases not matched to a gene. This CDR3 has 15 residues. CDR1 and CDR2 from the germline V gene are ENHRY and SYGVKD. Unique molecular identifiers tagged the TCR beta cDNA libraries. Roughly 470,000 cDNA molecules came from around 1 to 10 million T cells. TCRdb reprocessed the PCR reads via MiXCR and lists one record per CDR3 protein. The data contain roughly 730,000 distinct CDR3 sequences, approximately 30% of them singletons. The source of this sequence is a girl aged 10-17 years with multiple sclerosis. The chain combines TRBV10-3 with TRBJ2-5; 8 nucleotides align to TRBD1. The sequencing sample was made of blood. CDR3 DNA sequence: TGTGCCTCCCACCGGGACAGGACAGGGACAGAGACCCAGTACTTC. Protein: CASHRDRTGTETQYF.